These 19 T cell receptor beta chains were all obtained from the same sample, sequenced in a study of PD-L1 blockade in urothelial cancer. Some clones are missing from TCRdb's copy, which holds only in-frame ones; the method was immunoSEQ multiplex PCR. The data contain tens of thousands of clones, 60% to 85% of them singletons. Sequences were derived from PBMCs, sampled around atezolizumab (anti-PD-L1) treatment. These TCRs come from a man between 70 and 80 years old with urothelial cancer.

This clone was picked up a small number of times. The genes are TRBV7-2 and TRBJ1-2, with D uncertain. The V gene's germline CDR1 is SGHTA and CDR2 FQGNSA. The V end was cut by 5 bases, the J end by 0 bases, with 16 bases between. This CDR3 comprises 16 residues. This CDR3 is CASSPAVRASNYGYTF. CDR3 in DNA: TGTGCCAGCAGCCCTGCCGTGAGGGCCTCTAACTATGGCTACACCTTC.

In its sample, this clone is medium-sized. This chain connects TRBV19 to TRBJ2-5; TRBD1 matches 9 bases. CDR3 length equals 16 residues. V lost 5 bases and J lost 0; bases outside the gene matches: 7. Germline lookup yields CDR1 LNHDA and CDR2 SQIVND (reference sequence). DNA of the CDR3: TGTGCCAGTAGTGCCTTCCGGGACAGGGACCAAGAGACCCAGTACTTC. It specifies CASSAFRDRDQETQYF. The whole variable domain, filled in from reference TRBV19 and TRBJ2-5, reads DGGITQSPKYLFRKEGQNVTLSCEQNLNHDAMYWYRQDPGQGLRLIYYSQIVNDFQKGDIAEGYSVSREKKESFPLTVTSAQKNPTAFYLCASSAFRDRDQETQYFGPGTRLLVL.

This chain links TRBV7-2 with TRBJ2-5, with a weak D call TRBD2 (5 bases). CDR1 and CDR2 from the germline V gene are SGHTA and FQGNSA. Deletions cut 5 bases from V and 2 bases from J, with 12 bases between. The CDR3 is 14 amino acids. For the CDR3, the DNA is TGTGCCAGCAGCCCCGGCGGGCTACAAGAGACCCAGTACTTC. It codes for CASSPGGLQETQYF.

This clone showed up just a few times. V is TRBV6-1 and J is TRBJ2-7; D may be TRBD2 (6 bases). The germline V gene has CDR1 MNHNS and CDR2 SASEGT. The length of the CDR3 is 13 residues. V was clipped by 8 bases and J by 1 base, with 12 bases between them. The DNA of the CDR3 is TGTGCCAGCCGGGACTCCGTGTCCTACGAGCAGTACTTC. It codes for CASRDSVSYEQYF.

The chain joins TRBV2 to TRBJ2-5, with 11 bases that match TRBD2. CDR1 is SNHLY, CDR2 FYNNEI, per germline. The junction had 6 bases not matched to a gene; V was cut back by 4 bases and J by 5 bases. This CDR3 spans 15 amino acids. The CDR3 sequence is CASSVAGGPGETQYF. Written as DNA, the CDR3 is TGTGCCAGCAGTGTAGCGGGGGGGCCTGGGGAGACCCAGTACTTC.

In this sample, this clone turned up a few times. This rearrangement joins TRBV28 to TRBJ2-3; no clear D. The V gene's germline CDR1 is MDHEN and CDR2 SYDVKM. The CDR3 extends over 15 amino acids. The germline V and J ends were trimmed by 2 bases and 2 bases, with 11 bases remaining between them. CDR3 sequence: CASSLGPKFTDTQYF. CDR3 coding DNA: TGTGCCAGCAGTTTAGGGCCGAAATTCACAGATACGCAGTATTTT. Full variable domain (outside the CDR3, taken from reference TRBV28 and TRBJ2-3): DVKVTQSSRYLVKRTGEKVFLECVQDMDHENMFWYRQDPGLGLRLIYFSYDVKMKEKGDIPEGYSVSREKKERFSLILESASTNQTSMYLCASSLGPKFTDTQYFGPGTRLTVL.

The rearrangement uses TRBV5-1 and TRBJ1-1; D not certain. The CDR3 is made up of 14 amino acids. Germline loops: CDR1 SGHRS, CDR2 YFSETQ. V lost 3 bases and J 3 bases, leaving 12 bases between the germline ends. The CDR3 here is CASSSLWRDTEAFF. CDR3 nucleotides: TGCGCCAGCAGCTCCCTTTGGAGGGACACTGAAGCTTTCTTT.

The chain carries TRBV18 and TRBJ2-7, with 10 bases identical to TRBD1. The CDR3 consists of 16 residues. Unmatched junction bases numbered 14, after V lost 5 bases and J lost 7 bases. CDR1 is KGHSH and CDR2 is LQKENI in the germline V gene. CDR3 bases: TGTGCCAGCTCAAGTTTCTCCGGGACAGGGGCCGGGGAGCAGTACTTC. Translation gives CASSSFSGTGAGEQYF.

V and J are TRBV27 and TRBJ2-3, with a weak D call TRBD2 (6 bases). The CDR3 is 16 amino acids. Germline-derived CDR1 and CDR2 are MNHEY and SMNVEV (reference sequence). V was clipped by 7 bases and J by 1 base, with 18 bases between them. CDR3 DNA: TGTGCCAGCAAACGACTAGGGTATGCGGGCACAGATACGCAGTATTTT. Protein product: CASKRLGYAGTDTQYF.

This clone showed up just once. The chain links TRBV29-1 to TRBJ1-1; a possible D gene is TRBD1 (6 bases). Germline V gene sequence: CDR1 SQVTM, CDR2 ANQGSEA. CDR3 size: 14 residues. The germline V and J ends were trimmed by 3 bases and 1 base, with 12 bases remaining between them. CDR3 bases: TGCAGCGTTGATACAGGGAAGGGGAACACTGAAGCTTTCTTT. Its protein product is CSVDTGKGNTEAFF.

The chain recombines TRBV5-8 with TRBJ1-3; D not resolved. CDR3 length: 14 amino acids. From germline, CDR1 is SGHTS and CDR2 YDEGEE. V dropped 0 bases and J dropped 0 bases, with 4 bases sitting between them. The CDR3, as DNA: TGTGCCAGCAGCTTGGAGCTCTCTGGAAACACCATATATTTT. This encodes CASSLELSGNTIYF.

This clone was found a few times. The gene calls are TRBV11-3 and TRBJ2-5; 9 bases fit TRBD1. The V gene's germline CDR1 is SGHNT and CDR2 YENEEA. The CDR3 covers 14 residues. Germline trimming cut 7 bases from V and 9 bases from J; bases unmatched to any gene: 12. The CDR3 protein is CASKYSGTGLSQYF. The CDR3 nucleotides read TGTGCCAGCAAATATTCCGGGACAGGGTTGTCCCAGTACTTC.

This sequence joins TRBV6-6 and TRBJ1-2; D ambiguous. Germline V lookup: CDR1 MNHNY, CDR2 SVGAGI (reference sequence). The V end lost 6 bases, the J end lost 2 bases, and 4 bases lay between the germline ends. The CDR3 is made up of 11 amino acids. The CDR3 loop is CASSENYGYTF. For the CDR3, the DNA is TGTGCCAGCAGCGAGAACTATGGCTACACCTTC.

The rearrangement uses TRBV9 and TRBJ2-7; 10 positions match TRBD1. Trimming cost V 3 bases and J 7 bases; bases outside gene matches: 1. From germline, CDR1 is SGDLS and CDR2 YYNGEE. The CDR3 consists of 12 residues. The CDR3 loop reads CASSEDRGEQYF. CDR3 nucleotide sequence: TGTGCCAGCAGCGAGGACAGGGGGGAGCAGTACTTC.

CDR3 in amino acids: CASSPQGNYGYTF. CDR3 nucleotide sequence: TGTGCCAGCAGCCCACAGGGGAACTATGGCTACACCTTC. This chain links TRBV11-2 with TRBJ1-2, with 7 bases that match TRBD1. The CDR3 extends over 13 amino acids. With 5 bases clipped from V and 2 bases from J, the junction kept 2 bases outside the gene matches. Germline assignment: CDR1 SGHAT and CDR2 FQNNGV.

J is TRBJ1-1 and V is TRBV7-9; possible D gene TRBD1, 5 bases. Germline lookup yields CDR1 SEHNR and CDR2 FQNEAQ (reference sequence). V was shortened by 2 bases and J by 4 bases, with 14 bases between the two germline ends. This CDR3 is built from 15 residues. For the CDR3, the DNA is TGTGCCAGCAGCTTACTGTCACCTCAGGGCACTGAAGCTTTCTTT. This sequence encodes CASSLLSPQGTEAFF.

This chain uses TRBV7-9 with TRBJ2-2; D is possibly TRBD1 (5 bases). The V gene's germline CDR1 is SEHNR and CDR2 FQNEAQ (reference sequence). The V gene lost 5 bases and the J gene lost 2 bases, with 15 bases spanning the gap. The CDR3 runs to 16 residues. CDR3 nucleotides: TGTGCCAGCAGCCCCCGACAGCCTCAAAACACCGGGGAGCTGTTTTTT. Translation: CASSPRQPQNTGELFF.

This clone was seen a handful of times. The chain is built from TRBV18 and TRBJ1-2; 10 nucleotides align to TRBD1. V shed 3 bases, J shed 9 bases, and the junction held 4 bases outside the gene matches. The length of the CDR3 is 13 residues. CDR1 and CDR2 (germline): KGHSH, LQKENI. The CDR3: CASSPGTGESYTF. CDR3 nucleotide sequence: TGTGCCAGCTCACCCGGGACAGGGGAGAGCTACACCTTC.

J is TRBJ2-3 and V is TRBV6-1; 9 bases agree with TRBD2. The CDR3 has 16 amino acids. Germline trimming cut 2 bases from V and 2 bases from J; bases unmatched to any gene: 5. The germline CDR1 and CDR2 sequences are MNHNS and SASEGT. CDR3 region: CASSEIGGRATDTQYF. In nucleotides, the CDR3 is TGTGCCAGCAGTGAAATCGGCGGGAGGGCCACAGATACGCAGTATTTT.